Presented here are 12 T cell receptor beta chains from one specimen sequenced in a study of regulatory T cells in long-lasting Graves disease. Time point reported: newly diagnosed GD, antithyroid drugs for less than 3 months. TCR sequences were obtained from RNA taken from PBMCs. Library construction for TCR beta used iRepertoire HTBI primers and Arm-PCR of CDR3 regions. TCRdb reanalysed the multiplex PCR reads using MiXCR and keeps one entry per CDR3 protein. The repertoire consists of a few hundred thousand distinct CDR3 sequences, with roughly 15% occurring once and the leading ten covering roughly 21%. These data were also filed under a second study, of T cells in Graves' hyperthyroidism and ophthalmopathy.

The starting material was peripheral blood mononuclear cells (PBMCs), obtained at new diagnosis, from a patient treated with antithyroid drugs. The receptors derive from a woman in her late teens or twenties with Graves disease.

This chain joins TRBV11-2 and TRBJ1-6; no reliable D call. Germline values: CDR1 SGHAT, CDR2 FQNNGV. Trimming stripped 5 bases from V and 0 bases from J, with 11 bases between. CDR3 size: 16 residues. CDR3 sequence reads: CASSPPRSSYNSPLHF. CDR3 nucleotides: TGTGCCAGCAGCCCCCCCCGGAGCTCCTATAATTCACCCCTCCACTTT.

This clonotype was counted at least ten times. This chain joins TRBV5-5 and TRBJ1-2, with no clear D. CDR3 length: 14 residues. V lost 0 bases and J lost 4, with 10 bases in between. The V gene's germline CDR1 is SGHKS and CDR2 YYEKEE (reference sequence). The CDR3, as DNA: TGTGCCAGCAGCTTGGGAGGGCGGACCTATGGCTACACCTTC. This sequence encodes CASSLGGRTYGYTF.

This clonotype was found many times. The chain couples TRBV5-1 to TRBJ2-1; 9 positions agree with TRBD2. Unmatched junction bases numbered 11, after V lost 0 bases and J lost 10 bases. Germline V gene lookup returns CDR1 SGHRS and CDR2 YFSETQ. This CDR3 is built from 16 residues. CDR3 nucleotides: TGCGCCAGCAGCTTGGGAGGCCGCGGGGGGGCAAGGGAGCAGTTCTTC. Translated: CASSLGGRGGAREQFF.

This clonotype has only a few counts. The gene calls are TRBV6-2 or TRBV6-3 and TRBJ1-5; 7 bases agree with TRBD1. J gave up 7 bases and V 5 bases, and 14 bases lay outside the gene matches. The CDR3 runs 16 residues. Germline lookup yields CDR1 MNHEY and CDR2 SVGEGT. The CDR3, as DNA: TGTGCCAGCAGTCCCTTCCTAGACAGGGTGGGCCAGCCCCAGCATTTT. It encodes CASSPFLDRVGQPQHF.

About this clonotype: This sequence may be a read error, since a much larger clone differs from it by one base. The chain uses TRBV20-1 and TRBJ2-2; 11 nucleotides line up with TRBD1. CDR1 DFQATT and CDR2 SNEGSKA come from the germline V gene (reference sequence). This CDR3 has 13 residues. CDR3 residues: CSARTGGTGELLF. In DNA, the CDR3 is TGCAGTGCCCGGACAGGGGGCACCGGGGAGCTGCTTTTT.

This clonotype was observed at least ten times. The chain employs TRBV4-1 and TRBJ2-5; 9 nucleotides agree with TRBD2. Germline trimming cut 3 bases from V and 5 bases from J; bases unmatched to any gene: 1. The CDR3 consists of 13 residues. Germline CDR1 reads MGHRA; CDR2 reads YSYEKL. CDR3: CASSHAGGETQYF. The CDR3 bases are TGCGCCAGCAGCCATGCGGGAGGGGAGACCCAGTACTTC.

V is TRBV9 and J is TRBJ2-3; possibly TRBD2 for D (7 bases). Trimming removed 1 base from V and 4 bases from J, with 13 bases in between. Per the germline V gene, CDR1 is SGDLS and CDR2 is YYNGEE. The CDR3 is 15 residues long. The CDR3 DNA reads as TGTGCCAGCAGCGTAAGGGGGGGGGCCGCAGATACGCAGTATTTT. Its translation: CASSVRGGAADTQYF. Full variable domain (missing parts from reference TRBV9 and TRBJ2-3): DSGVTQTPKHLITATGQRVTLRCSPRSGDLSVYWYQQSLDQGLQFLIQYYNGEERAKGNILERFSAQQFPDLHSELNLSSLELGDSALYFCASSVRGGAADTQYFGPGTRLTVL.

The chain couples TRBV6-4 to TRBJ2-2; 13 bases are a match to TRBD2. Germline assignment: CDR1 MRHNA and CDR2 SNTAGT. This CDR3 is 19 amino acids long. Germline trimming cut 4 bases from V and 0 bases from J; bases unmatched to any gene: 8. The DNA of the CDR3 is TGTGCCAGCAGTGGACTAGCGGGGGGCCCGTTCGCGAACACCGGGGAGCTGTTTTTT. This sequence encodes CASSGLAGGPFANTGELFF.

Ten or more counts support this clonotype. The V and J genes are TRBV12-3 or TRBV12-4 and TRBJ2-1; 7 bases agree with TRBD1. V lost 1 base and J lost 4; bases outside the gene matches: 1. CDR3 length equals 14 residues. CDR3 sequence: CASSLEGQYNEQFF. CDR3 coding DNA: TGTGCCAGCAGTTTAGAGGGACAGTACAATGAGCAGTTCTTC.

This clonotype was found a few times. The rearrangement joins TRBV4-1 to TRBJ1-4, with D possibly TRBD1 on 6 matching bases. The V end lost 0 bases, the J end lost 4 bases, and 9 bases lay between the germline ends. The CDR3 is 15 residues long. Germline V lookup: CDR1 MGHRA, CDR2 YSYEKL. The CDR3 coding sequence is TGCGCCAGCAGCCAAGAGGGCAGGGGTAATGAAAAACTGTTTTTT. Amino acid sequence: CASSQEGRGNEKLFF.

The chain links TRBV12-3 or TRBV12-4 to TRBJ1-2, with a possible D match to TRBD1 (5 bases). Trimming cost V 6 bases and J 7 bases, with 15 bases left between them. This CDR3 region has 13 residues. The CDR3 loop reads CASSPSQGGGYTF. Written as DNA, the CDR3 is TGTGCCAGCAGCCCGAGTCAGGGTGGTGGCTACACCTTC.

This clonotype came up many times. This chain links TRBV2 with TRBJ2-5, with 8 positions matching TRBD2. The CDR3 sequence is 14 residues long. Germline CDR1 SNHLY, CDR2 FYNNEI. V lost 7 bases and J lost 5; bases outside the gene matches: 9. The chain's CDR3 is CASTALGGRETQYF. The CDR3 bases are TGTGCCAGCACCGCCTTGGGCGGGAGGGAGACCCAGTACTTC.